Sequencing of this TCR beta chain was carried out in a study of identical twins. This clonotype was detected only a few times. From the 5' RACE reads, TCRdb called clonotypes with MiXCR, one entry per CDR3 protein. The repertoire holds about 550,000 distinct CDR3 sequences, with 20% to 25% as singletons. The length of the CDR3 is 15 residues. V dropped 8 bases and J dropped 3 bases, with 18 bases sitting between them. These data are also associated with another study on yellow fever vaccine responses in identical twins.

This clonotype was obtained from a woman aged 18-35 years in good health. Sequenced sample: CD4+ T cells sorted from blood. The gene calls are TRBV12-3 or TRBV12-4 and TRBJ2-3; a weak D match, TRBD1 (5 bases). The CDR3 loop reads CASCRSLSGTDTQYF. In DNA form, the CDR3 reads TGTGCCAGCTGTCGCTCCCTTTCAGGGACAGATACGCAGTATTTT.